This T cell receptor beta chain was sequenced for a study of molecular identifiers for immune sequencing clone quantification. This clonotype has at least ten counts. The antigen is unknown. CDR1 and CDR2 (germline): SEHNR, FQNEAQ (reference sequence). V dropped 4 bases and J dropped 0; count of bases not matched to a gene: 4. The CDR3 extends over 15 amino acids. Naive CD8 libraries came from around 20,000 to 1,000,000 sorted cells with 10%, 30% or 50% RNA. Findings of the study overall: Spiked Jurkat TCR RNA originating from one cell could reportedly be identified amid approximately 900,000 naive cells.

A single record per CDR3 protein comes from TCRdb applying MiXCR to the PCR reads. This sample has hundreds of thousands of distinct CDR3 sequences; about 25% occur once, and the top ten carry approximately 0.75%. Material for sequencing was naive CD8+ T cells from blood, with Jurkat cell RNA spiked in. Regarding subset: FACS-sorted CD8+CD4-CCR7+CD45RA+ naive T cells. This TCR was recovered from a human donor in good health. Some libraries in this study had Jurkat cell RNA spiked in. V gene TRBV7-9 combines with J gene TRBJ1-1, with TRBD1 matching 8 bases. The CDR3 loop reads CASSSGQGMNTEAFF. CDR3 coding DNA: TGTGCCAGCAGCTCCGGACAGGGAATGAACACTGAAGCTTTCTTT.